This record covers a single T cell receptor beta chain. This entry is derived from a study of T-cell memory formation after mild COVID-19. After 5'RACE with constant-segment primers, TCR alpha and TCR beta cDNA libraries carrying sample barcodes and UMIs were obtained. TCRdb processed the 5' RACE reads anew with MiXCR; each CDR3 protein has one entry. The table includes about 150,000 distinct CDR3 sequences, almost 25% detected once. The receptor was isolated from an adult woman who had mild COVID-19 (a few samples of this study predate the infection). Cell type and time point are not known. Sequences were obtained from PBMCs or a T cell subset sorted from them (not recorded which).

CDR3 in amino acids: CASIKDPGTGSGYTF. CDR3 DNA sequence: TGTGCCAGCATCAAAGACCCCGGGACAGGGAGTGGCTACACCTTC. This chain links TRBV6-5 with TRBJ1-2; 9 nucleotides agree with TRBD1. The germline CDR1 and CDR2 sequences are MNHEY and SVGAGI. There are 15 residues in the CDR3. With V trimmed by 7 bases and J by 7 bases, 13 bases remained unmatched.